Listed here are 25 T cell receptor beta chains from one sample, sequenced in a study of cytomegalovirus exposure and HLA in healthy donors (TCRdb year 2017). To prepare the library, the immunoSEQ multiplex PCR assay was applied. For the multiplex PCR, a mixture combining 60 forward primers for TCR Vbeta segments and 13 reverse primers for TCR Jbeta segments was used. Here the immuneACCESS table is served through TCRdb, limited to in-frame sequences with V and J called. Missing clones are a known gap in these copies; in checked studies unresolved V genes cover under half, and the rest lacks a known reason. The sample yields some 250,000 clones; 81% were counted once. The top ten hold almost 8% of the sample. Material: PBMCs. The receptors here all came from a woman aged 60 to 75 in good health and CMV-seropositive.

This rearrangement joins TRBV19 to TRBJ1-2; unclear D gene. This CDR3 has 14 residues. V was cut by 3 bases and J by 4 bases, with 12 bases left in between. In germline, CDR1 is LNHDA, CDR2 SQIVND (reference sequence). CDR3 in DNA: TGTGCCAGTAGTATTATCATAGAAAGCTATGGCTACACCTTC. Protein product: CASSIIIESYGYTF.

A single count supports this clone. V usage is TRBV9 and J usage is TRBJ1-5; D gene uncertain. Germline lookup yields CDR1 SGDLS and CDR2 YYNGEE. Trimming removed 4 bases at V and 3 bases at J, with 2 bases between. The CDR3 sequence is 11 residues long. The CDR3 loop reads CASSLNQPQHF. For the CDR3, the DNA is TGTGCCAGCAGCCTCAATCAGCCCCAGCATTTT.

The J gene is TRBJ1-1, the V gene TRBV2; tentatively, D is TRBD1 (5 bases). The germline V gene encodes CDR1 SNHLY and CDR2 FYNNEI. Trimming stripped 1 base from V and 8 bases from J, with 8 bases between. CDR3 length equals 12 residues. This CDR3 is CASSEDRTEAFF. Written as DNA, the CDR3 is TGTGCCAGCAGTGAAGATAGGACAGAAGCTTTCTTT.

The rearrangement links TRBV25-1 to TRBJ2-5; TRBD1 matches at 7 bases. Looked up from germline, CDR1 is MGHDK and CDR2 is SYGVNS. The V segment lost 8 bases and the J segment 4 bases; nucleotides outside the gene matches: 10. The CDR3 is made up of 14 amino acids. The CDR3 spells CASGQIGGLETQYF. The DNA for the CDR3 is TGTGCCAGCGGCCAGATAGGGGGCTTAGAGACCCAGTACTTC. Complete variable domain (other parts from reference TRBV25-1 and TRBJ2-5): EADIYQTPRYLVIGTGKKITLECSQTMGHDKMYWYQQDPGMELHLIHYSYGVNSTEKGDLSSESTVSRIRTEHFPLTLESARPSHTSQYLCASGQIGGLETQYFGPGTRLLVL.

The genes are TRBV4-2 and TRBJ2-7; perhaps TRBD1 as D (6 bases). V was clipped by 0 bases and J by 5 bases, with 14 bases between them. CDR1 and CDR2 from the germline V gene are LGHNA and YNFKEQ. This CDR3 is built from 15 residues. The CDR3: CASSQEIAGGHEQYF. CDR3 nucleotide sequence: TGTGCCAGCAGCCAAGAAATAGCTGGGGGCCACGAGCAGTACTTC.

The chain employs TRBV5-1 and TRBJ2-5; 13 bases are shared with TRBD2. This CDR3 contains 16 residues. Trimming removed 4 bases from V and 3 bases from J; junction bases left unmatched: 6. Germline lookup yields CDR1 SGHRS and CDR2 YFSETQ. The CDR3 coding sequence is TGCGCCAGCAGCCCTGGACTAGCGGGAGTGGAAGAGACCCAGTACTTC. Translation: CASSPGLAGVEETQYF.

This clone was detected once. The V gene is TRBV23-1, the J gene TRBJ2-7; 9 bases are a match to TRBD2. TRBV23-1 is noted as an ORF with a role that remains uncertain. Trimming removed 6 bases from V and 0 bases from J; junction bases left unmatched: 6. CDR3 length equals 15 residues. The DNA of the CDR3 is TGCGCCAGCAGCCGGACTAGCGCAACCTCCTACGAGCAGTACTTC. Its protein is CASSRTSATSYEQYF.

The J gene is TRBJ2-3, the V gene TRBV9; 11 positions agree with TRBD2. The CDR3 contains 12 residues. Germline loops: CDR1 SGDLS, CDR2 YYNGEE. Trimming cost V 7 bases and J 6 bases; bases outside gene matches: 1. The CDR3, as DNA: TGTGCCAGCGGGACTAGCGGCGATACGCAGTATTTT. Amino acids: CASGTSGDTQYF.

The gene calls are TRBV28 and TRBJ1-2; D gene unclear. The CDR3 is made up of 13 amino acids. Per the germline V gene, CDR1 is MDHEN and CDR2 is SYDVKM. V was trimmed by 6 bases and J by 5 bases, leaving 13 bases between them. This CDR3 is CASSSGGVYGYTF. For the CDR3, the DNA is TGTGCCAGCAGCTCTGGCGGGGTGTATGGCTACACCTTC.

The CDR3 protein is CASKWGGEKPNEQFF. Here the CDR3 DNA reads TGCGCCAGCAAGTGGGGGGGGGAGAAGCCCAATGAGCAGTTCTTC. The chain has TRBV5-1 and TRBJ2-1; the match to TRBD2 covers 7 bases. Germline lookup yields CDR1 SGHRS and CDR2 YFSETQ. The V and J ends lost 6 bases and 6 bases, in that order; junction bases with no gene match: 12. The CDR3 covers 15 residues.

The rearrangement links TRBV6-1 to TRBJ1-5; the match to TRBD1 covers 9 bases. In germline, CDR1 is MNHNS, CDR2 SASEGT. The J segment lost 6 bases and the V segment lost 7 bases, leaving 10 bases of the junction unmatched. This CDR3 has 15 residues. The CDR3 here is CASTPGQGFVQPQHF. The CDR3 DNA sequence: TGTGCCAGCACCCCGGGACAGGGTTTTGTTCAGCCCCAGCATTTT.

The CDR3 here is CAWSPKVGQGRYEQYF. The CDR3 nucleotides read TGTGCCTGGAGCCCCAAGGTAGGGCAGGGGAGATACGAGCAGTACTTC. The V gene is TRBV30, the J gene TRBJ2-7; possibly TRBD1 for D (6 bases). CDR3 length: 16 residues. The V and J ends lost 3 bases and 4 bases respectively, with 22 bases between them. Germline assignment: CDR1 GTSNPN and CDR2 SVGIG (reference sequence).

This clone was seen just once. This sequence joins TRBV28 and TRBJ1-5, with D perhaps TRBD1 (5 bases). Trimming stripped 5 bases from V and 5 bases from J, with 16 bases between. Germline values: CDR1 MDHEN, CDR2 SYDVKM. The CDR3 contains 15 residues. CDR3 sequence: CASSPFQGGDQPQHF. CDR3 DNA sequence: TGTGCCAGCAGTCCCTTCCAGGGTGGGGATCAGCCCCAGCATTTT.

This chain joins TRBV27 and TRBJ2-7, with 9 bases aligning to TRBD1. The germline V gene encodes CDR1 MNHEY and CDR2 SMNVEV (reference sequence). There are 14 residues in the CDR3. J gave up 2 bases and V 3 bases, and 2 bases lay outside the gene matches. Written as DNA, the CDR3 is TGTGCCAGCAGTTTGGGGACAGGGCCCTACGAGCAGTACTTC. Amino acids: CASSLGTGPYEQYF.

The CDR3 sequence: CASSQDPTAPEPQHF. In DNA, the CDR3 is TGCGCCAGCAGCCAAGATCCGACAGCTCCCGAGCCCCAGCATTTT. The rearrangement joins TRBV4-1 to TRBJ1-5; tentatively, D is TRBD1 (5 bases). Trimming pared 0 bases from V and 8 bases from J, leaving 14 bases between. This CDR3 has 15 amino acids. Germline CDR1 is MGHRA and CDR2 is YSYEKL.

The V call is TRBV28, the J call TRBJ2-5; 12 bases are a match to TRBD1. After removal of 6 bases from V and 5 bases from J, the junction contained 7 bases not matched to a gene. This CDR3 is built from 15 residues. Germline CDR1 MDHEN, CDR2 SYDVKM. The CDR3 region is CASSPGTGGFETQYF. DNA of the CDR3: TGTGCCAGCAGCCCCGGGACAGGGGGCTTCGAGACCCAGTACTTC.

The V and J genes are TRBV4-1 and TRBJ2-2; 12 bases map to TRBD2. V lost 0 bases to trimming and J lost 6 bases; unmatched junction nucleotides: 5. Germline V lookup: CDR1 MGHRA, CDR2 YSYEKL. This CDR3 is 17 amino acids long. CDR3 sequence: CASSQDQASGRAGELFF. As DNA, the CDR3 is TGCGCCAGCAGCCAAGATCAGGCTAGCGGGAGGGCCGGGGAGCTGTTTTTT.

The gene calls are TRBV5-1 and TRBJ2-7, with TRBD1 matching 8 bases. The CDR3 is made up of 17 amino acids. V shed 6 bases, J shed 4 bases, and the junction held 18 bases outside the gene matches. Germline assignment: CDR1 SGHRS and CDR2 YFSETQ. Here the CDR3 DNA reads TGCGCCAGCACCATTTCGAGTACAGGGGGACAGCTTTACGAGCAGTACTTC. As protein: CASTISSTGGQLYEQYF.

The genes are TRBV9 and TRBJ2-1; 10 positions match TRBD2. Per the germline V gene, CDR1 is SGDLS and CDR2 is YYNGEE. This CDR3 contains 16 residues. The V gene end was trimmed by 0 bases and the J gene end by 9 bases; junction bases not matched to a gene: 9. CDR3 in DNA: TGTGCCAGCAGCGTAGCTACGGTAGCGGGAGGTTTTGAGCAGTTCTTC. Residues: CASSVATVAGGFEQFF.

The chain couples TRBV11-1 to TRBJ2-1, with 8 bases identical to TRBD2. V shed 5 bases, J shed 6 bases, and the junction held 12 bases outside the gene matches. Germline V gene lookup returns CDR1 SGHAT and CDR2 FQDESV (reference sequence). The CDR3 length is 16 residues. The CDR3 nucleotides read TGTGCCAGCAGCCTCTTTACTGGACTAGCCTTCAATGAGCAGTTCTTC. Translated: CASSLFTGLAFNEQFF.

The V and J genes are TRBV5-1 and TRBJ2-7, with TRBD2 matching 7 bases. After removal of 5 bases from V and 6 bases from J, the junction contained 11 bases not matched to a gene. Germline assignment: CDR1 SGHRS and CDR2 YFSETQ. CDR3 length: 14 residues. CDR3 sequence (DNA): TGCGCCAGCAGGTCAGTCTCAAGCGGGGCCGAGCAGTACTTC. Protein sequence: CASRSVSSGAEQYF.

On this clone itself: Its ends do not fully match the called genes, so a read error is possible. The rearrangement joins TRBV7-9 to TRBJ1-5; D is uncertain. The CDR3 has 12 residues. Germline V gene data show CDR1 as SEHNR and CDR2 as FQNEAQ (reference sequence). The CDR3 loop is CSSSQDNQPQHF. The CDR3 bases are TGTTCCAGCAGCCAGGACAATCAGCCCCAGCATTTT. Based on the CDR3 plus reference TRBV7-9 and TRBJ1-5, the full variable domain is DTGVSQNPRHKITKRGQNVTFRCDPISEHNRLYWYRQTLGQGPEFLTYFQNEAQLEKSRLLSDRFSAERPKGSFSTLEIQRTEQGDSAMYLCSSSQDNQPQHFGDGTRLSIL.

J is TRBJ1-1 and V is TRBV19, with TRBD1 matching 8 bases. The CDR3 is 16 amino acids. Germline assignment: CDR1 LNHDA and CDR2 SQIVND (reference sequence). V lost 6 bases, J lost 4 bases, and 13 bases stayed unmatched. CDR3 in DNA: TGTGCCAGTAGCACGTTTACGACAGGGGATGGCACTGAAGCTTTCTTT. This codes for CASSTFTTGDGTEAFF.

The gene calls are TRBV28 and TRBJ2-1, with a possible D match to TRBD2 (6 bases). Trimming removed 8 bases at V and 4 bases at J, with 18 bases between. Germline assignment: CDR1 MDHEN and CDR2 SYDVKM. The CDR3 extends over 15 amino acids. The CDR3 spells CASHSWRVQYNEQFF. CDR3 nucleotide sequence: TGTGCCAGCCACTCCTGGAGGGTACAATACAATGAGCAGTTCTTC.

The chain is built from TRBV5-6 and TRBJ1-2; 12 nucleotides align to TRBD1. Germline V gene lookup returns CDR1 SGHDT and CDR2 YYEEEE. Unmatched junction bases numbered 13, after V lost 4 bases and J lost 3 bases. The CDR3 is 18 residues long. CDR3 in DNA: TGTGCCAGCAGCCTCCCCTCCGGGACAGGGGGCTCCTACTATGGCTACACCTTC. This encodes CASSLPSGTGGSYYGYTF.